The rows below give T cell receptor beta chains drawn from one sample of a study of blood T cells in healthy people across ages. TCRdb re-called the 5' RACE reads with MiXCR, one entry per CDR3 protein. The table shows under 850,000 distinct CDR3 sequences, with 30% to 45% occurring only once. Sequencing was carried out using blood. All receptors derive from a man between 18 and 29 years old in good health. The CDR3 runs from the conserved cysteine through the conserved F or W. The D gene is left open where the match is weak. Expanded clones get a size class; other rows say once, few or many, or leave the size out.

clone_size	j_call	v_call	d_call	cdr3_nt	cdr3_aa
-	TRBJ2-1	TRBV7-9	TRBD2	TGTGCCAGCAACCCTGGACTAGCTGCGAATGAGCAGTTCTTC	CASNPGLAANEQFF
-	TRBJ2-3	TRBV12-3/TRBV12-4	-	TGTGCCAGCAGTTTACGGGGCACAGATATGCAGTATTTT	CASSLRGTDMQYF
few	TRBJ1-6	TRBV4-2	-	TGTGCCAGCAGCCAAGAGTGGGGGTCCGGTGGCTTGGGACTAGGACTCCACTTT	CASSQEWGSGGLGLGLHF
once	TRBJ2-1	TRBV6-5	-	TGTGCCAGCAGGGCCGGGGCGAGCTCCTACAATGAGCAGTTCTTC	CASRAGASSYNEQFF
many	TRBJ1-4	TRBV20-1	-	TGCAGCGCAAACTCGGCATTTGAGGAAAAACTGTTTTTT	CSANSAFEEKLFF
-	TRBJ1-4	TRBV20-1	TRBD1	TGCAGTGCTAGCCGGACAGGGTATTATGAAAAACTGTTTTTT	CSASRTGYYEKLFF
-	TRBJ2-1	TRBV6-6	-	TGTGCCAGCCTCGGGGATGGAACTTACAATGAGCAGTTCTTC	CASLGDGTYNEQFF
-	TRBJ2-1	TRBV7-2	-	TGTGCCAGTACCCCAGGGGTCTCCTACAATGAGCAGTTCTTC	CASTPGVSYNEQFF
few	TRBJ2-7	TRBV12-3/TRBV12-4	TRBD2	TGTGCCAGCAGTTGGGCGGGGGGTTCCTACGAGCAGTACTTC	CASSWAGGSYEQYF
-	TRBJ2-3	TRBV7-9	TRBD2	TGTGCCAGCCCTCGGGGGGGAGCAGATACGCAGTATTTT	CASPRGGADTQYF
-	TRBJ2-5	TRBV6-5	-	TGTGCCAGCAGCGGCACAGGGACTTTGGAGACCCAGTACTTC	CASSGTGTLETQYF
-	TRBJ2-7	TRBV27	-	TGTGCCAGCAGTTTCCAACAGGGAAATGAGCAGTACTTC	CASSFQQGNEQYF
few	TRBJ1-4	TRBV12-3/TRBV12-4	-	TGTGCCAGCAGGACCGGGACCCTGCTGGAAAAACTGTTTTTT	CASRTGTLLEKLFF
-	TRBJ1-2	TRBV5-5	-	TGTGCCAGCAGCCTTCGGGTTTCAGGGAGTAGTAGTCACTACACCTTC	CASSLRVSGSSSHYTF
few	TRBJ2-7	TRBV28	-	TGTGCCAGCAGTGATAGGGCAACCAACGAGCAGTACTTC	CASSDRATNEQYF
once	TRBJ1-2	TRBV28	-	TGTGCCAGCAGTTTAAGGGGACCCTCCTCGAAAGGCTACACCTTC	CASSLRGPSSKGYTF
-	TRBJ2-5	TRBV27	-	TGTGCCAGCAGTGGCCCCGTCACGCTCCGACTCAGGGAGACCCAGTACTTC	CASSGPVTLRLRETQYF
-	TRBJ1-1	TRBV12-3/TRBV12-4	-	TGTGCCAGCAGTCGGACGGATCGAACGGGTGGAGCTTTCTTT	CASSRTDRTGGAFF
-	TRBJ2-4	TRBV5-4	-	TGTGCCTGCAGCTTGGACGAAAACATTCAGTACTTC	CACSLDENIQYF
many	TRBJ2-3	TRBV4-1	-	TGCGCCAGCAGCCAAGGTCTGGGAGATACGCAGTATTTT	CASSQGLGDTQYF
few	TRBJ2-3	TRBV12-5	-	TGTGCTAGTGGTACCATAAGTCCGGGTGGCACAGATACGCAGTATTTT	CASGTISPGGTDTQYF
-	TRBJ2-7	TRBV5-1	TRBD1	TGCGCCAGCAGCCCTGAGACAGGGGATTCCTACGAGCAGTACTTC	CASSPETGDSYEQYF
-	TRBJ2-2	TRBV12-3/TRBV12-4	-	TGTGCCAACAGTGGGGAATTGAACACCGGGGAGCTGTTTTTT	CANSGELNTGELFF
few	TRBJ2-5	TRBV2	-	TGTGCCAGCGGACTGGGCTCGGGGACCCAGTACTTC	CASGLGSGTQYF
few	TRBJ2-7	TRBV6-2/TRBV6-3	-	TGTGCCAGCAGTTACGAGTTGGGACAATCCTACGAGCAGTACTTC	CASSYELGQSYEQYF
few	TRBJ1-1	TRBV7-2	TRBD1	TGTGCCAGCAGCACGAAGACAGGGGGCTTCACTGAAGCTTTCTTT	CASSTKTGGFTEAFF
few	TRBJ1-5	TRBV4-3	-	TGCGCCAGCAGCCAAGATACCGGGGGTGAACAGCCCCAGCATTTT	CASSQDTGGEQPQHF
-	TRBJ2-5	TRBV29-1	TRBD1	TGCAGCACCTTACAGGGGTCAGAGACCCAGTACTTC	CSTLQGSETQYF
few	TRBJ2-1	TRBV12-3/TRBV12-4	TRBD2	TGTGCCAGCAGGCGGGACTATCCGGGCTCCTACAATGAGCAGTTCTTC	CASRRDYPGSYNEQFF